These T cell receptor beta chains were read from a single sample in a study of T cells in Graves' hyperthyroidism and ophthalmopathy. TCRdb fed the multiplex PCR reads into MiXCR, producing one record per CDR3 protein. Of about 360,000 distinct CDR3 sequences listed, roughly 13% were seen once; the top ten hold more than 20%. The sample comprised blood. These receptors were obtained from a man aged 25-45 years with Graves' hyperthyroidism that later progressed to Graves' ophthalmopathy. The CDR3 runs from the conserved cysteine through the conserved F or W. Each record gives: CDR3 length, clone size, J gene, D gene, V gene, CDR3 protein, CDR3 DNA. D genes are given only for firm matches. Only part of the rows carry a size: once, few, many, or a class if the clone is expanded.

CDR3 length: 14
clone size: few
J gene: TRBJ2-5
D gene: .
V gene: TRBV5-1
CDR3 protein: CASSLAGVEETQYF
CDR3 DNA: TGCGCCAGCAGCTTGGCCGGGGTCGAAGAGACCCAGTACTTC

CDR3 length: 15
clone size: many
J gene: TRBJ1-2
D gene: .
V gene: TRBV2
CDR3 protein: CASSSMASLNYGYTF
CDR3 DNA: TGTGCCAGCAGTTCGATGGCCAGCTTAAACTATGGCTACACCTTC

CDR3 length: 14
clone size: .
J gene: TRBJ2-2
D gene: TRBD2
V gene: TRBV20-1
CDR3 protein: CSAIRGENTGELFF
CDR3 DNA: TGCAGTGCTATACGGGGGGAGAACACCGGGGAGCTGTTTTTT

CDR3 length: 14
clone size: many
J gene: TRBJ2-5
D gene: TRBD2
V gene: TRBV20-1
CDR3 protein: CSAVAGGPIKTQYF
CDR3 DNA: TGCAGTGCAGTAGCGGGGGGGCCGATAAAGACCCAGTACTTC

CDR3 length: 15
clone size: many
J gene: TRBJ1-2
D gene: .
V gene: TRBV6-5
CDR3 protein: CASSYSRGGTYGYTF
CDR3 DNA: TGTGCCAGCAGTTACTCGAGAGGGGGAACATATGGCTACACCTTC

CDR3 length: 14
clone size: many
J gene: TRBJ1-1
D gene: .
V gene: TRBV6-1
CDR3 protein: CASSEGLDYTEAFF
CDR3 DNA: TGTGCCAGCAGTGAGGGGTTAGATTACACTGAAGCTTTCTTT

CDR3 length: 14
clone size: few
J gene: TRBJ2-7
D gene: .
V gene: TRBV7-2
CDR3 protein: CASSLALAVYEQYF
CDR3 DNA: TGTGCCAGCAGCTTAGCTTTGGCCGTTTACGAGCAGTACTTC

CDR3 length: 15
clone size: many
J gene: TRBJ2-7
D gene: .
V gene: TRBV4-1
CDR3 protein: CASSQGVGLNYEQYF
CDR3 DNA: TGCGCCAGCAGCCAAGGTGTGGGGTTGAACTACGAGCAGTACTTC

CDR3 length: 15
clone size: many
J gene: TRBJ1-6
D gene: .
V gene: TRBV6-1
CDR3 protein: CASRSPGSAFPPLHF
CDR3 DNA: TGTGCCAGCAGGTCCCCGGGGTCCGCTTTCCCCCCCCTCCACTTT

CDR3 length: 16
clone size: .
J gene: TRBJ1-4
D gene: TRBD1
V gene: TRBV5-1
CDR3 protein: CASSFADRGLSEKLFF
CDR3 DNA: TGCGCCAGCAGCTTCGCCGACAGGGGGCTCTCGGAAAAACTGTTTTTT

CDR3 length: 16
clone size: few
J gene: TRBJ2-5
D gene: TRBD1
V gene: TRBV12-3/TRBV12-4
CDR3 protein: CASSQGTGGVQETQYF
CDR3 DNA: TGTGCCAGCAGTCAGGGGACAGGGGGAGTACAAGAGACCCAGTACTTC

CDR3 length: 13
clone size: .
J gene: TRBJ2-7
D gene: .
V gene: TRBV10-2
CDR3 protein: CASSDLQGAEQYF
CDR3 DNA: TGCGCCAGCAGTGACCTACAGGGTGCGGAGCAGTACTTC

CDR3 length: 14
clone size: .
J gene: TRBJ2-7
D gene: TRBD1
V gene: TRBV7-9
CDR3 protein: CASSSGDRGWEQYF
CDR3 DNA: TGTGCCAGCAGCTCAGGAGACAGGGGCTGGGAGCAGTACTTC

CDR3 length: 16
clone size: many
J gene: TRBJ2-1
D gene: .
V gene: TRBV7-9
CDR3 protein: CASSLGWAESYNEQFF
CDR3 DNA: TGTGCCAGCAGCTTAGGTTGGGCCGAGTCCTACAATGAGCAGTTCTTC

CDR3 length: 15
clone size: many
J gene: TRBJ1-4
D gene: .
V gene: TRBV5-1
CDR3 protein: CASSSGLTFNEKLFF
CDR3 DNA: TGCGCCAGCAGCTCAGGACTTACCTTTAATGAAAAACTGTTTTTT

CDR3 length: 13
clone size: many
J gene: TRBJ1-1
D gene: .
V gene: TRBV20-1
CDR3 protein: CSARDLVNTEAFF
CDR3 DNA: TGCAGTGCTAGAGATCTCGTGAACACTGAAGCTTTCTTT

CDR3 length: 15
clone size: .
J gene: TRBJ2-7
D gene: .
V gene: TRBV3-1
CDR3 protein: CASSAGSSGSYEQYF
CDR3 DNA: TGTGCCAGCAGCGCGGGATCGAGCGGGTCCTACGAGCAGTACTTC

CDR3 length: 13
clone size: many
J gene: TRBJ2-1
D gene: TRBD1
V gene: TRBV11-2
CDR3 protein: CASSVTGVVEQFF
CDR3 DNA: TGTGCCAGCAGCGTAACAGGGGTGGTCGAGCAGTTCTTC

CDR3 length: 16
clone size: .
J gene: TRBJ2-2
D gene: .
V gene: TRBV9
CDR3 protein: CASSVGSQTDTGELFF
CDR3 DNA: TGTGCCAGCAGCGTAGGAAGTCAGACCGACACCGGGGAGCTGTTTTTT

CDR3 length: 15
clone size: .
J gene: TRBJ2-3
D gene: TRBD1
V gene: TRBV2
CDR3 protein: CASSAQGVFTDTQYF
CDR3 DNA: TGTGCCAGCAGTGCGCAGGGGGTCTTCACAGATACGCAGTATTTT

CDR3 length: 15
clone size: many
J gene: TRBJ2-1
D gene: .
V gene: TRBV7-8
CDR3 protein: CASSSFGWKYNEQFF
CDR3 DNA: TGTGCCAGCAGCTCCTTTGGGTGGAAGTACAATGAGCAGTTCTTC

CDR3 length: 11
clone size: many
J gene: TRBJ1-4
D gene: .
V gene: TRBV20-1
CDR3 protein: CSATVGEKLFF
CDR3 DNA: TGCAGTGCTACCGTTGGAGAAAAACTGTTTTTT

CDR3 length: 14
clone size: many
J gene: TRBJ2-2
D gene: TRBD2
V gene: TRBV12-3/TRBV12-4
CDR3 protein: CASTPGLAPGELFF
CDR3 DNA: TGTGCCAGCACCCCGGGACTAGCGCCAGGGGAGCTGTTTTTT

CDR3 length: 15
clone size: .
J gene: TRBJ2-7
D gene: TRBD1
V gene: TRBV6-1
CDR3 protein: CASSSFRTGCLEQYF
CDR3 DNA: TGTGCCAGCAGCTCGTTTAGGACAGGGTGCCTCGAGCAGTACTTC

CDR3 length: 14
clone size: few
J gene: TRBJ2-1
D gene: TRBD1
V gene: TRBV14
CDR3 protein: CASSFRQGPNEQFF
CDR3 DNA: TGTGCCAGCAGCTTCCGACAGGGACCCAATGAGCAGTTCTTC

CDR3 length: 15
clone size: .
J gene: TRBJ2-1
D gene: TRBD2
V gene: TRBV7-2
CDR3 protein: CASSLRTSEYNEQFF
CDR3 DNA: TGTGCCAGCAGCTTACGGACTAGTGAGTACAATGAGCAGTTCTTC

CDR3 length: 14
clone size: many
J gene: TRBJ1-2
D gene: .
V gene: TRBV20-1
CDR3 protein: CSAREGGHSHGYTF
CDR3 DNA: TGCAGTGCTAGAGAGGGCGGACATTCTCATGGCTACACCTTC

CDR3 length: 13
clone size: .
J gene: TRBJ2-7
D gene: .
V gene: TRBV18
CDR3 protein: CASSPGFGGEQYF
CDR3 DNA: TGTGCCAGCTCACCAGGTTTCGGGGGCGAGCAGTACTTC

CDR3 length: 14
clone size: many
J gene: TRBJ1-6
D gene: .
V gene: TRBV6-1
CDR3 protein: CASRRDISGSPLHF
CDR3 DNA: TGTGCCAGCAGGAGAGACATCTCTGGCTCACCCCTCCACTTT

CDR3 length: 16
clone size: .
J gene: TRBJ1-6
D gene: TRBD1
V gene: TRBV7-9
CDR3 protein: CASSLSAGTEYSPLHF
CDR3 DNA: TGTGCCAGCAGCCTCTCCGCCGGGACAGAATATTCACCCCTCCACTTT

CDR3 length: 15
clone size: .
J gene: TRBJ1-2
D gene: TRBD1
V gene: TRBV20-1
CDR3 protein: CSARDPEQGVYGYTF
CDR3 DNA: TGCAGTGCTAGAGACCCCGAGCAGGGGGTTTATGGCTACACCTTC

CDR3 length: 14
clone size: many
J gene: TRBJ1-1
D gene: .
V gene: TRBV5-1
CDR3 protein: CASSDAGMNTEAFF
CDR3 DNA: TGCGCCAGCAGCGACGCAGGGATGAACACTGAAGCTTTCTTT

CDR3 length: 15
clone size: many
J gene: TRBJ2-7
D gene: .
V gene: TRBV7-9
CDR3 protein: CASSVGGQGVHEQYF
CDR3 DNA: TGTGCCAGCAGCGTAGGAGGGCAGGGCGTCCACGAGCAGTACTTC

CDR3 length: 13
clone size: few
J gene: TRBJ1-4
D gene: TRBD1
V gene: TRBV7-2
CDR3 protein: CASRNRGGEKLFF
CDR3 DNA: TGTGCCAGCAGGAACAGGGGAGGTGAAAAACTGTTTTTT

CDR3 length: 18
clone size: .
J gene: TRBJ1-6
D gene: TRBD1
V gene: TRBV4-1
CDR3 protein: CASSQGLTGWSYNSPLHF
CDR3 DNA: TGCGCCAGCAGCCAAGGCCTGACAGGGTGGTCCTATAATTCACCCCTCCACTTT

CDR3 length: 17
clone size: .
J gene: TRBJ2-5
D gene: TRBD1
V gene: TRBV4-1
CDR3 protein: CASSRILLDRRQETQCF
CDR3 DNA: TGCGCCAGCAGCCGAATTCTATTGGACAGGCGTCAAGAGACCCAGTGCTTC

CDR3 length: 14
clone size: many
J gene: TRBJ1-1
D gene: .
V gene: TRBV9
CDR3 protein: CASSVAAMRTEAFF
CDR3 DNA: TGTGCCAGCAGCGTCGCCGCAATGAGGACTGAAGCTTTCTTT

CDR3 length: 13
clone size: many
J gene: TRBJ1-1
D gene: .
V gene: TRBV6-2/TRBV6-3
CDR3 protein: CASSPNWGTEAFF
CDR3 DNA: TGTGCCAGCAGCCCCAACTGGGGCACTGAAGCTTTCTTT

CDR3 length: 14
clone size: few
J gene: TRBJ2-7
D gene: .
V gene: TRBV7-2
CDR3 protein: CASSLVPRGYEQYF
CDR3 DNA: TGTGCCAGCAGCTTAGTCCCGAGGGGATACGAGCAGTACTTC

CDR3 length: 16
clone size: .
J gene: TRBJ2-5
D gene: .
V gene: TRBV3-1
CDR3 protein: CASSQDQTAGGETQYF
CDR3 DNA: TGTGCCAGCAGCCAAGATCAAACGGCCGGCGGGGAGACCCAGTACTTC

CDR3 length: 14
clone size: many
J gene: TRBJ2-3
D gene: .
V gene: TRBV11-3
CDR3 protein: CASSSRGSTDTQYF
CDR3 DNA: TGTGCCAGCAGCTCCCGGGGAAGCACAGATACGCAGTATTTT

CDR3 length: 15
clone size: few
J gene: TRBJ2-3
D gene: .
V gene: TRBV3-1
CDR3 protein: CASSQMEISTDTQYF
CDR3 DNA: TGTGCCAGCAGCCAGATGGAAATTAGCACAGATACGCAGTATTTT

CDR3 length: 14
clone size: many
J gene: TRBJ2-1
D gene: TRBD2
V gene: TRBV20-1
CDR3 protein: CSARGGTSDNEQFF
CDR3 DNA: TGCAGTGCTAGAGGCGGGACTAGCGACAATGAGCAGTTCTTC

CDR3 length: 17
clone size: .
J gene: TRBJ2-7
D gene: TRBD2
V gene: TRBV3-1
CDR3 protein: CASSQDPTSGGSYEQYF
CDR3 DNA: TGTGCCAGCAGCCAAGATCCCACTAGCGGGGGGTCCTACGAGCAGTACTTC

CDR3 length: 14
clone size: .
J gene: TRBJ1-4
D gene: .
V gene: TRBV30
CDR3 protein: CAWSVGWENEKLFF
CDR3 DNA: TGTGCCTGGAGTGTGGGTTGGGAGAATGAAAAACTGTTTTTT

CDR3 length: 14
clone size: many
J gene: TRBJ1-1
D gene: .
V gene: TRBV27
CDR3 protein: CASSLSLDTTEAFF
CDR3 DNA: TGTGCCAGCAGTTTATCCCTAGATACGACTGAAGCTTTCTTT

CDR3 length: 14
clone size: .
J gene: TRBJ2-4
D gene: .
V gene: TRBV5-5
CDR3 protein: CASSLDLAKNIQYF
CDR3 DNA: TGTGCCAGCAGCTTGGACCTAGCCAAAAACATTCAGTACTTC

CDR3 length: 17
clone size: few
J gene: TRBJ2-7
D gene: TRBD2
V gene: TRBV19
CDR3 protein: CASSISGTASTTYEQYF
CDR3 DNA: TGTGCCAGTAGTATCAGCGGGACCGCGAGCACTACCTACGAGCAGTACTTC

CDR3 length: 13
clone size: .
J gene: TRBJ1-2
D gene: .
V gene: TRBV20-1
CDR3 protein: CSARLDGYYGYTF
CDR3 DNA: TGCAGTGCTAGGCTGGACGGATACTATGGCTACACCTTC

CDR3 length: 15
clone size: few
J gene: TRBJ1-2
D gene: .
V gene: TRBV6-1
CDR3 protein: CASSEFGVMAYGYTF
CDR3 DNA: TGTGCCAGCAGTGAATTCGGGGTAATGGCCTATGGCTACACCTTC

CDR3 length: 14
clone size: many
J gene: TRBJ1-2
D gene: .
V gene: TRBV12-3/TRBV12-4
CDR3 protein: CASIRQGRRNGYTF
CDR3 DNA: TGTGCCAGCATCCGCCAGGGGCGCCGTAATGGCTACACCTTC

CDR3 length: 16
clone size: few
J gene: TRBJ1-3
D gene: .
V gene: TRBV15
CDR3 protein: CATSREAGNSGNTIYF
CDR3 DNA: TGTGCCACCAGCAGAGAGGCCGGTAACTCTGGAAACACCATATATTTT

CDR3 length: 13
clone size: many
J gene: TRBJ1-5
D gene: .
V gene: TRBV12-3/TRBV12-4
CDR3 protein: CASSSAWGQPQHF
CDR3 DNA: TGTGCCAGCAGTTCCGCTTGGGGTCAGCCCCAGCATTTT

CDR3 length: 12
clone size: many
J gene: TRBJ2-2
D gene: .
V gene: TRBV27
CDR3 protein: CASSRGIGELFF
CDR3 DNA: TGTGCCAGCAGCCGGGGAATCGGGGAGCTGTTTTTT

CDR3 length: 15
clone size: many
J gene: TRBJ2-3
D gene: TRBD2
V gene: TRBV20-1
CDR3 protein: CSARRSSGVTDTQYF
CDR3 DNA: TGCAGTGCTAGAAGGTCTAGCGGGGTCACAGATACGCAGTATTTT